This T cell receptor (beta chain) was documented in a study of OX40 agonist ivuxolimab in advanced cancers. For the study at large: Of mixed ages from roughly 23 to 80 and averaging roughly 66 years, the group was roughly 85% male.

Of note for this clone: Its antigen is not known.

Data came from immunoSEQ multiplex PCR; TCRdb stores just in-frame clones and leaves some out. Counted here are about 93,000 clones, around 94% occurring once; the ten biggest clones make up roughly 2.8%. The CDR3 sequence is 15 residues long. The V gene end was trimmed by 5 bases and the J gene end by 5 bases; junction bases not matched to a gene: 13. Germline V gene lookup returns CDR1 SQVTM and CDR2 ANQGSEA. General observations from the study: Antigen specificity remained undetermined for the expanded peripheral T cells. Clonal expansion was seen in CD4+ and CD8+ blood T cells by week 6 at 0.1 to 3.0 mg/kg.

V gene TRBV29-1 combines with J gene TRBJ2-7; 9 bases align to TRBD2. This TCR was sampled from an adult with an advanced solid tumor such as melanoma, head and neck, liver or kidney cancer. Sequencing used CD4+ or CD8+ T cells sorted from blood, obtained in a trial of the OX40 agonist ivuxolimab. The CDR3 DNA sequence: TGCAGCGTTCTTCTCCCGGGCGGGAGGGCCCACGAGCAGTACTTC. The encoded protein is CSVLLPGGRAHEQYF.